The sample holds a few counts of the clone carrying this T cell receptor beta chain. What it recognizes is unknown. Sequencing used immunoSEQ multiplex PCR; TCRdb keeps in-frame clones, though not all of them. The sample holds about 24,000 clones, roughly 78% seen once. As to time point: week 11, during vaccination. All doses held 300 ug of mutant IDH1 20-mer peptide, with topical imiquimod. This entry belongs to a study of a mutant IDH1 vaccine in newly diagnosed glioma. Per germline, CDR1 SQVTM and CDR2 ANQGSEA. This CDR3 spans 13 amino acids. The germline V and J ends were trimmed by 6 bases and 7 bases, with 16 bases remaining between them.

The sequence derives from a man aged 35 to 55 with glioma. The chain carries TRBV29-1 and TRBJ1-5; D is unresolved. Sample: PBMCs, taken from a glioma patient whose treatment included an IDH1 peptide vaccine. CDR3 coding DNA: TGCAGCGTCGGCCCGGACCCGGGGCAGCCCCAGCATTTT. Protein product: CSVGPDPGQPQHF.